These 17 T cell receptor beta chains were all obtained from the same sample, sequenced in a study of tumor-infiltrating lymphocytes in localized non-small cell lung cancer. TCRdb's table, derived via immunoSEQ multiplex PCR, lists solely in-frame clones and lacks some. The sample has 10,000 to 15,000 clones; 55% to 70% are singletons. Sequencing was carried out using lung tumor tissue. Receptor source: a human donor with non-small cell lung cancer.

This chain uses TRBV7-2 with TRBJ1-1, with D unresolved. V was clipped by 5 bases and J by 5 bases, with 15 bases between them. CDR1 SGHTA and CDR2 FQGNSA come from the germline V gene. The length of the CDR3 is 14 residues. The CDR3 bases are TGTGCCAGCAGCAAGTGGTGGGCTGGAACTGAAGCTTTCTTT. This codes for CASSKWWAGTEAFF.

In DNA, the CDR3 is TGTGCCAGTAGTGCCGGACAGCGAGGGGGCTACACCTTC. Amino acids: CASSAGQRGGYTF. The chain employs TRBV19 and TRBJ1-2; a weak D match, TRBD1 (6 bases). V dropped 5 bases and J dropped 8 bases, with 15 bases sitting between them. The length of the CDR3 is 13 residues. Germline V gene data show CDR1 as LNHDA and CDR2 as SQIVND (reference sequence).

DNA for the CDR3: TGCGCCAGCAGCTTTTGGGATCTCGGCTACACCTTC. It codes for CASSFWDLGYTF. V and J are TRBV5-1 and TRBJ1-2; D remains unclear. Germline CDR1 and CDR2: SGHRS and YFSETQ. This CDR3 region has 12 residues. V lost 2 bases and J 8 bases, leaving 10 bases between the germline ends.

V and J are TRBV5-8 and TRBJ2-5; 8 nucleotides align to TRBD1. J lost 5 bases, V lost 4 bases, and 4 bases had no gene match. CDR1 and CDR2 from the germline V gene are SGHTS and YDEGEE. The CDR3 contains 13 residues. This CDR3 is CASSPRQGETQYF. The CDR3 nucleotides read TGTGCCAGCAGCCCGCGACAGGGGGAGACCCAGTACTTC.

The chain uses TRBV7-2 and TRBJ2-7; TRBD1 agrees at 8 bases. Trimming removed 2 bases from V and 0 bases from J; junction bases left unmatched: 6. Germline CDR1 and CDR2: SGHTA and FQGNSA. The CDR3 totals 16 residues. CDR3 protein: CASSLWTGPSSYEQYF. The DNA for the CDR3 is TGTGCCAGCAGCTTATGGACAGGGCCGAGCTCCTACGAGCAGTACTTC.

V and J are TRBV6-6 and TRBJ1-2; 9 bases match TRBD1. The CDR3 contains 16 residues. Germline loops: CDR1 MNHNY, CDR2 SVGAGI (reference sequence). The J segment lost 3 bases and the V segment lost 5 bases, leaving 10 bases of the junction unmatched. The CDR3 reads CASSKLPGTGHYGYTF. The DNA for the CDR3 is TGTGCCAGCAGTAAACTTCCCGGGACAGGGCACTATGGCTACACCTTC.

This chain links TRBV5-4 with TRBJ2-5; 7 nucleotides line up with TRBD1. CDR3 size: 14 residues. CDR1 is SGHNT and CDR2 is YYREEE in the germline V gene (reference sequence). The junction had 4 bases not matched to a gene; V was cut back by 4 bases and J by 1 base. The CDR3 here is CASSVRDSQETQYF. The CDR3 coding sequence is TGTGCCAGCAGCGTGAGGGACAGCCAAGAGACCCAGTACTTC.

This clone was observed a single time. The chain recombines TRBV5-1 with TRBJ2-7; maybe TRBD1 (6 bases). V lost 3 bases, J lost 2 bases, and 6 bases lay in between. Germline assignment: CDR1 SGHRS and CDR2 YFSETQ. The CDR3 consists of 12 residues. The CDR3: CASSWDTYEQYF. The CDR3 nucleotides are TGCGCCAGCAGCTGGGACACCTACGAGCAGTACTTC.

V and J are TRBV27 and TRBJ1-5, with 7 positions matching TRBD1. Germline assignment: CDR1 MNHEY and CDR2 SMNVEV (reference sequence). This CDR3 region has 15 residues. With V trimmed by 5 bases and J by 5 bases, 9 bases remained unmatched. The CDR3 reads CASSRKQGKDQPQHF. The CDR3, as DNA: TGTGCCAGCAGTCGAAAACAGGGGAAGGATCAGCCCCAGCATTTT.

This chain uses TRBV7-9 with TRBJ1-1, with no clear D. Germline CDR1 SEHNR, CDR2 FQNEAQ (reference sequence). V was pared by 4 bases and J by 0 bases, with 6 bases between. The CDR3 consists of 13 residues. This CDR3 is CASSSALNTEAFF. CDR3 sequence (DNA): TGTGCCAGCAGCTCTGCCCTGAACACTGAAGCTTTCTTT.

This clone has just a few counts. The chain links TRBV6-1 to TRBJ1-1; 7 bases are a match to TRBD1. CDR3 length: 15 amino acids. V trimming: 2 bases; J trimming: 3 bases; junction bases outside the gene matches: 6. Germline values: CDR1 MNHNS, CDR2 SASEGT. Here the CDR3 reads CASSELAGGHTEAFF. The CDR3 DNA is TGTGCCAGCAGTGAACTGGCAGGGGGGCACACTGAAGCTTTCTTT.

This chain links TRBV4-1 with TRBJ2-5; 10 positions match TRBD2. This CDR3 has 17 amino acids. Germline lookup yields CDR1 MGHRA and CDR2 YSYEKL. Germline trimming cut 1 base from V and 2 bases from J; bases unmatched to any gene: 7. The CDR3 loop reads CASSQVGSGGTQETQYF. The CDR3 region has the DNA TGCGCCAGCAGCCAAGTTGGTAGCGGGGGGACACAAGAGACCCAGTACTTC.

This chain uses TRBV19 with TRBJ2-2; 7 bases are a match to TRBD1. Germline CDR1 is LNHDA and CDR2 is SQIVND (reference sequence). Trimming cost V 5 bases and J 2 bases; bases outside gene matches: 14. The CDR3 spans 18 residues. The CDR3 nucleotides read TGTGCCAGTAGTCTTACCGCCGGACAGGCCCTAAACACCGGGGAGCTGTTTTTT. Amino acid sequence: CASSLTAGQALNTGELFF.

The V call is TRBV6-5, the J call TRBJ2-7, with TRBD2 as a possible D gene (5 bases). This CDR3 has 15 amino acids. Germline V gene lookup returns CDR1 MNHEY and CDR2 SVGAGI. V lost 0 bases, J lost 5 bases, and 14 bases lay in between. The CDR3 coding sequence is TGTGCCAGCAGTTACTCGACTACACATTCACACGAGCAGTACTTC. Protein: CASSYSTTHSHEQYF.

V gene TRBV28 combines with J gene TRBJ1-5; tentative D call: TRBD1 (5 bases). The CDR3 runs 18 residues. CDR1 is MDHEN, CDR2 SYDVKM, per germline. V lost 3 bases to trimming and J lost 4 bases, with 22 bases between them. The CDR3 loop is CASSLPRELRTTNQPQHF. The CDR3 coding sequence is TGTGCCAGCAGTTTGCCCAGGGAGCTCCGCACAACGAATCAGCCCCAGCATTTT.

This clone showed up just once. This sequence joins TRBV30 and TRBJ2-1; 13 bases map to TRBD2. With 3 bases clipped from V and 4 bases from J, the junction kept 6 bases outside the gene matches. Germline loops: CDR1 GTSNPN, CDR2 SVGIG (reference sequence). The CDR3 runs to 16 residues. CDR3 protein: CAWSPTSGRLYNEQFF. The CDR3 region has the DNA TGTGCCTGGAGCCCGACTAGCGGGAGGTTGTACAATGAGCAGTTCTTC.

The V call is TRBV5-1, the J call TRBJ1-4; D gene unclear. In germline, CDR1 is SGHRS, CDR2 YFSETQ. This CDR3 has 15 residues. V lost 0 bases to trimming and J lost 1 base, with 7 bases between them. In DNA, the CDR3 is TGCGCCAGCAGCTTGGAACACTTAACTAATGAAAAACTGTTTTTT. Translation gives CASSLEHLTNEKLFF.